The next 25 T cell receptor beta chains were all read from a single sample in a study of shared clonotypes between healthy human individuals. Sequenced by immunoSEQ multiplex PCR; TCRdb stores in-frame clones only, minus some. The sample lists more than 2 million clones, nearly 97% occurring once. Sequencing was carried out using naive CD4+ T cells sorted from blood. Subset here: CD45RA+ positively selected. The origin of the receptors is a man younger than 30 in good health.

The chain links TRBV30 to TRBJ2-7; D possibly uses TRBD1 or TRBD2 (6 bases each). Germline CDR1 is GTSNPN and CDR2 is SVGIG (reference sequence). The CDR3 runs to 14 residues. V lost 7 bases and J 5 bases, leaving 21 bases between the germline ends. CDR3 residues: CALERRGVRNEQYF. The DNA of the CDR3 is TGTGCCTTGGAGAGGAGGGGGGTAAGGAACGAGCAGTACTTC. The whole variable domain, filled in from reference TRBV30 and TRBJ2-7, reads SQTIHQWPATLVQPVGSPLSLECTVEGTSNPNLYWYRQAAGRGLQLLFYSVGIGQISSEVPQNLSASRPQDRQFILSSKKLLLSDSGFYLCALERRGVRNEQYFGPGTRLTVT.

J is TRBJ1-3 and V is TRBV18, with no clear D. This CDR3 comprises 13 residues. The germline gives CDR1 KGHSH, CDR2 LQKENI. With 2 bases removed from V and 4 bases from J, the gap between germline ends came to 6 bases. CDR3: CASSPSAGNTIYF. The DNA for the CDR3 is TGTGCCAGCTCACCATCGGCCGGAAACACCATATATTTT. Complete variable domain (other parts from reference TRBV18 and TRBJ1-3): NAGVMQNPRHLVRRRGQEARLRCSPMKGHSHVYWYRQLPEEGLKFMVYLQKENIIDESGMPKERFSAEFPKEGPSILRIQQVVRGDSAAYFCASSPSAGNTIYFGEGSWLTVV.

CDR3 DNA sequence: TGCGCCAGCAGCAACGGGCCGCAAGAGACCCAGTACTTC. This sequence encodes CASSNGPQETQYF. V and J are TRBV5-1 and TRBJ2-5; D gene uncertain. V was trimmed by 4 bases and J by 2 bases, leaving 9 bases between them. This CDR3 has 13 residues. Per the germline V gene, CDR1 is SGHRS and CDR2 is YFSETQ.

In its sample, this clone was seen once. This chain links TRBV11-2 with TRBJ2-3; D may be TRBD2 (5 bases). The CDR3 is made up of 13 amino acids. CDR1 is SGHAT, CDR2 FQNNGV, per germline. V gave up 1 base and J gave up 6 bases, with 8 bases separating them. For the CDR3, the DNA is TGTGCCAGCAGCTTAGGGACGGGGGATACGCAGTATTTT. The encoded protein is CASSLGTGDTQYF.

The rearrangement joins TRBV4-1 to TRBJ2-1, with D tentatively TRBD2 (6 bases). CDR1 MGHRA and CDR2 YSYEKL come from the germline V gene. The V gene lost 1 base and the J gene lost 6 bases, with 16 bases spanning the gap. The CDR3 has 16 amino acids. The CDR3 DNA follows: TGCGCCAGCAGCCAAGTTACACTAGCCCGGGGCAATGAGCAGTTCTTC. Its protein product is CASSQVTLARGNEQFF.

As regards this clone: Other DNA sequences in the sample encode the same CDR3. V gene TRBV5-1 combines with J gene TRBJ2-5; 8 bases fit TRBD1. From germline, CDR1 is SGHRS and CDR2 YFSETQ. CDR3 length equals 14 residues. J was trimmed by 5 bases and V by 0 bases; bases with no gene match: 3. CDR3 DNA sequence: TGCGCCAGCAGCTTGGCAGGGGGCCGGGAGACCCAGTACTTC. As protein: CASSLAGGRETQYF.

The rearrangement joins TRBV11-2 to TRBJ1-4; 8 nucleotides agree with TRBD1. J lost 8 bases, V lost 4 bases, and 12 bases had no gene match. CDR1 SGHAT and CDR2 FQNNGV come from the germline V gene. The CDR3 totals 16 residues. This CDR3 is CASSSTAGGKGEKLFF. The CDR3 DNA reads as TGTGCCAGCAGCTCTACCGCAGGGGGCAAAGGAGAAAAACTGTTTTTT.

The rearrangement links TRBV13 to TRBJ2-7; 8 nucleotides match TRBD1. Germline trimming cut 5 bases from V and 0 bases from J; bases unmatched to any gene: 15. The length of the CDR3 is 18 residues. Germline-derived CDR1 and CDR2 are PRHDT and FYEKMQ (reference sequence). CDR3 coding DNA: TGTGCCAGCAGCCGGACAGGGTGGCAGGGGCCTCTCTCCTACGAGCAGTACTTC. It specifies CASSRTGWQGPLSYEQYF.

The genes are TRBV6-5 and TRBJ2-7; 9 bases are shared with TRBD2. V shed 5 bases and J 6 bases; nucleotides not matched to a gene: 8. The germline CDR1 and CDR2 sequences are MNHEY and SVGAGI. The CDR3 is 14 residues long. The CDR3 sequence is CASSKGLAHVEQYF. CDR3 nucleotide sequence: TGTGCCAGCAGTAAAGGACTAGCGCACGTCGAGCAGTACTTC.

This rearrangement joins TRBV5-4 to TRBJ2-2, with 10 bases that match TRBD2. V was clipped by 4 bases and J by 5 bases; unmatched bases: 14. The CDR3 is made up of 18 amino acids. From germline, CDR1 is SGHNT and CDR2 YYREEE (reference sequence). The CDR3 nucleotides are TGTGCCAGCAGCCCAGGGGGGCTAGCGGGAGTCCAGACCGGGGAGCTGTTTTTT. Its translation is CASSPGGLAGVQTGELFF.

The chain carries TRBV30 and TRBJ2-7, with a tentative D call TRBD1 (6 bases). The germline V gene has CDR1 GTSNPN and CDR2 SVGIG (reference sequence). Trimming removed 5 bases at V and 2 bases at J, with 19 bases between. The CDR3 spans 15 residues. The chain's CDR3 is CAWGLGAPGTYEQYF. The CDR3 nucleotides are TGTGCCTGGGGATTGGGGGCCCCTGGAACCTACGAGCAGTACTTC.

This clone was found once. The chain uses TRBV5-4 and TRBJ1-1, with D perhaps matching TRBD1 (5 bases). CDR1 SGHNT and CDR2 YYREEE come from the germline V gene (reference sequence). V was cut by 5 bases and J by 1 base, with 18 bases left in between. The CDR3 sequence is 16 residues long. This CDR3 is CASSPSSGRENTEAFF. As DNA, the CDR3 is TGTGCCAGCAGTCCCTCTTCGGGCAGGGAGAACACTGAAGCTTTCTTT.

The chain couples TRBV10-3 to TRBJ2-1; 9 nucleotides agree with TRBD2. Germline CDR1 reads ENHRY; CDR2 reads SYGVKD. There are 16 residues in the CDR3. V gave up 3 bases and J gave up 9 bases; unmatched junction bases: 12. The CDR3 loop reads CAISEPGQASGAEQFF. The CDR3 DNA sequence: TGTGCCATCAGTGAACCTGGACAGGCTAGCGGGGCTGAGCAGTTCTTC.

This chain connects TRBV7-2 to TRBJ2-1; 12 bases are shared with TRBD2. The CDR3 is made up of 17 amino acids. The germline V gene has CDR1 SGHTA and CDR2 FQGNSA. The J segment lost 0 bases and the V segment lost 3 bases, leaving 3 bases of the junction unmatched. The CDR3 nucleotides read TGTGCCAGCAGCTTTGGACTAGCGGGACTCTCCTACAATGAGCAGTTCTTC. This codes for CASSFGLAGLSYNEQFF.

The chain has TRBV29-1 and TRBJ1-2; 7 bases are a match to TRBD1. Germline V lookup: CDR1 SQVTM, CDR2 ANQGSEA. The CDR3 is 14 residues long. J gave up 3 bases and V 5 bases, and 9 bases lay outside the gene matches. The CDR3 here is CSVPGGGSDYGYTF. Here the CDR3 DNA reads TGCAGCGTTCCAGGGGGAGGTAGTGACTATGGCTACACCTTC.

This chain joins TRBV2 and TRBJ2-2, with TRBD1 matching over 9 bases. This CDR3 comprises 15 residues. The germline V gene encodes CDR1 SNHLY and CDR2 FYNNEI. The V gene end was trimmed by 2 bases and the J gene end by 7 bases; junction bases not matched to a gene: 5. The CDR3 DNA reads as TGTGCCAGCAGTGAAACACAGGGGGCAGGCGGGGAGCTGTTTTTT. This codes for CASSETQGAGGELFF.

The chain couples TRBV15 to TRBJ2-3; D gene uncertain. This CDR3 region has 13 residues. From germline, CDR1 is LNHNV and CDR2 YYDKDF (reference sequence). V gave up 0 bases and J gave up 5 bases, with 6 bases separating them. The CDR3 region is CATSRDPQDTQYF. The CDR3 bases are TGTGCCACCAGCAGAGATCCACAAGATACGCAGTATTTT.

This chain links TRBV2 with TRBJ1-2; 12 bases fit TRBD1. The CDR3 consists of 14 residues. J lost 6 bases, V lost 6 bases, and 5 bases had no gene match. Germline CDR1 reads SNHLY; CDR2 reads FYNNEI. The chain's CDR3 is CASSPGQGADGYTF. CDR3 nucleotide sequence: TGTGCCAGCAGCCCGGGACAGGGGGCCGATGGCTACACCTTC.

The V call is TRBV2, the J call TRBJ1-4; D gene uncertain. Germline CDR1 is SNHLY and CDR2 is FYNNEI. Trimming cost V 6 bases and J 0 bases, with 8 bases left between them. The CDR3 totals 14 residues. In DNA, the CDR3 is TGTGCCAGCAGAAGGGAACCAACTAATGAAAAACTGTTTTTT. It encodes CASRREPTNEKLFF.

This clone has more than one count but fewer than ten. V is TRBV7-6 and J is TRBJ1-5; perhaps TRBD1 as D (5 bases). The CDR3 totals 17 residues. With 2 bases removed from V and 7 bases from J, the gap between germline ends came to 21 bases. CDR1 and CDR2 from the germline V gene are SGHVS and FNYEAQ. The CDR3 here is CASSLSPPDGGVQPQHF. The DNA of the CDR3 is TGTGCCAGCAGCTTATCACCACCCGATGGGGGGGTACAGCCCCAGCATTTT.

The chain has TRBV18 and TRBJ1-3, with D maybe TRBD1 (5 bases). The CDR3 has 15 amino acids. Germline V gives CDR1 KGHSH, CDR2 LQKENI. Trimming took off 5 bases at V and 2 bases at J, with 13 bases between the two ends. The CDR3 reads CASSVLDTAGNTIYF. The DNA of the CDR3 is TGTGCCAGCTCAGTCTTGGACACCGCTGGAAACACCATATATTTT.

V and J are TRBV27 and TRBJ2-7, with D perhaps matching TRBD1 or TRBD2 (5 bases each). This CDR3 spans 12 amino acids. Germline values: CDR1 MNHEY, CDR2 SMNVEV (reference sequence). V dropped 6 bases and J dropped 7 bases, with 13 bases sitting between them. The CDR3 sequence is CASRITEGEQYF. In DNA, the CDR3 is TGTGCCAGCAGGATCACCGAGGGGGAGCAGTACTTC.

The chain couples TRBV19 to TRBJ1-5, with 12 bases identical to TRBD1. Trimming at V came to 5 bases and at J to 4 bases, leaving 12 bases not matched to a gene. The CDR3 runs to 18 residues. Looked up from germline, CDR1 is LNHDA and CDR2 is SQIVND (reference sequence). In nucleotides, the CDR3 is TGTGCCAGTAGTCTCAGCACCCGGGACAGGGGGCTGAATCAGCCCCAGCATTTT. Its translation: CASSLSTRDRGLNQPQHF.

The V gene is TRBV7-9, the J gene TRBJ1-2; possible D gene TRBD1, 5 bases. CDR1 is SEHNR, CDR2 FQNEAQ, per germline (reference sequence). The CDR3 spans 15 residues. Trimming pared 1 base from V and 4 bases from J, leaving 13 bases between. The CDR3 DNA follows: TGTGCCAGCAGCTTAGGACTCGGGCAGGGCTATGGCTACACCTTC. Translation gives CASSLGLGQGYGYTF.

The CDR3 DNA is TGTGCCAGCAGTGAAGCGGCAGGGGGCTTCATTCGGGAGTACTTC. It codes for CASSEAAGGFIREYF. The V gene is TRBV6-1, the J gene TRBJ2-7; the match to TRBD1 covers 8 bases. CDR3 size: 15 residues. J was trimmed by 11 bases and V by 0 bases; bases with no gene match: 12. Germline V gene lookup returns CDR1 MNHNS and CDR2 SASEGT.